This T cell receptor beta chain was identified during a study of identical twins. General observations from the study: Clonotypes of the beta chain that were abundant in cord blood carried fewer insertions (memory repertoires showed none). Out-of-frame beta chain sequences displayed weaker excess sharing between twins.

The authors used template switching to add a universal primer site and gave cDNA unique molecular identifiers. MiXCR was run by TCRdb on the 5' RACE reads, yielding one entry per CDR3 protein. The sample includes 1.5 million to 2 million distinct CDR3 sequences, about 30% of them seen just once. Every one of the donors was a healthy Caucasian. This CDR3 region has 13 residues. The V and J ends lost 2 bases and 3 bases respectively, with 7 bases between them. Germline V gene sequence: CDR1 MNHEY, CDR2 SVGEGT. Turning to this clonotype: Its antigen remains unknown.

Material: cord blood. The J gene is TRBJ1-2, the V gene TRBV6-2 or TRBV6-3; D remains ambiguous. The receptor was isolated from a newborn girl in good health. The CDR3 protein is CASSYSQDYGYTF. DNA for the CDR3: TGTGCCAGCAGTTACAGTCAAGACTATGGCTACACCTTC.